This passage covers 30 T cell receptor beta chains from one sample sequenced in a study of blood T cell repertoires in COVID-19. Sequencing was performed with immunoSEQ multiplex PCR; in TCRdb, only in-frame clones are kept and a portion is missing. Of some 350,000 clones listed, around four fifths are singletons. The sequenced material came from peripheral blood. The receptors here all came from a man aged 25 to 45 with active or convalescent COVID-19.

J is TRBJ1-2 and V is TRBV4-3; unclear D gene. This CDR3 region has 13 residues. V dropped 2 bases and J dropped 2 bases, with 6 bases sitting between them. Germline lookup yields CDR1 LGHNA and CDR2 YSLEER. CDR3 residues: CASSQSLNYGYTF. The CDR3 DNA follows: TGCGCCAGCAGCCAATCGCTAAACTATGGCTACACCTTC.

V gene TRBV2 combines with J gene TRBJ2-1, with D hard to call. Germline-derived CDR1 and CDR2 are SNHLY and FYNNEI. Trimming left V 7 bases short and J 0 bases short, with 13 bases between. This CDR3 comprises 15 residues. In nucleotides, the CDR3 is TGTGCCAGCACTGACTCCCCCAGCTCCTACAATGAGCAGTTCTTC. Protein: CASTDSPSSYNEQFF.

The V gene is TRBV30, the J gene TRBJ1-6; maybe TRBD1 (6 bases). CDR3 length equals 14 residues. Germline CDR1 and CDR2: GTSNPN and SVGIG (reference sequence). V was trimmed by 4 bases and J by 6 bases, leaving 13 bases between them. The CDR3 sequence: CAWKQGAGNSPLHF. The CDR3 bases are TGTGCCTGGAAACAGGGCGCCGGTAATTCACCCCTCCACTTT. Full variable domain (remainder filled in from reference TRBV30 and TRBJ1-6): SQTIHQWPATLVQPVGSPLSLECTVEGTSNPNLYWYRQAAGRGLQLLFYSVGIGQISSEVPQNLSASRPQDRQFILSSKKLLLSDSGFYLCAWKQGAGNSPLHFGNGTRLTVT.

This clone was found a few times. The chain combines TRBV29-1 with TRBJ2-1; tentatively, D is TRBD1 (6 bases). The CDR3 is 13 amino acids. Trimming stripped 5 bases from V and 6 bases from J, with 14 bases between. Germline V gene lookup returns CDR1 SQVTM and CDR2 ANQGSEA. The chain's CDR3 is CSVRTGIGNEQFF. DNA for the CDR3: TGCAGCGTTAGAACAGGGATCGGCAATGAGCAGTTCTTC.

The chain links TRBV11-3 to TRBJ1-4; possible D gene TRBD1, 6 bases. V gave up 3 bases and J gave up 0 bases, with 23 bases separating them. Germline assignment: CDR1 SGHNT and CDR2 YENEEA. CDR3 size: 20 residues. CDR3 DNA sequence: TGTGCCAGCAGCTTTTCCAGGGGTCCCCCTAATAGCGCAACTAATGAAAAACTGTTTTTT. This codes for CASSFSRGPPNSATNEKLFF.

This clone appeared a few times. This chain connects TRBV7-9 to TRBJ1-2; no firm D call. The V end was cut by 6 bases, the J end by 7 bases, with 18 bases between. The CDR3 totals 14 residues. From germline, CDR1 is SEHNR and CDR2 FQNEAQ (reference sequence). The CDR3 region has the DNA TGTGCCAGCAGTCGCGGTCGGGTAGGGAGTGGCTACACCTTC. Amino acids: CASSRGRVGSGYTF.

V and J are TRBV6-5 and TRBJ2-7, with TRBD1 as a possible D gene (6 bases). The CDR3 spans 11 residues. In germline, CDR1 is MNHEY, CDR2 SVGAGI. V was cut by 8 bases and J by 5 bases, with 10 bases left in between. The CDR3 spells CASGWGHEQYF. The CDR3 DNA follows: TGTGCCAGCGGGTGGGGGCACGAGCAGTACTTC.

CDR3 nucleotides: TGTGCCAGCAGCCAAGATACAGGGGGTGGGGGCACTGAAGCTTTCTTT. This encodes CASSQDTGGGGTEAFF. V gene TRBV3-1 (or the pseudogene TRBV3-2) combines with J gene TRBJ1-1, with TRBD1 identical over 8 bases. Germline V gene lookup returns CDR1 LGHDT and CDR2 YNNKEL (reference sequence). This CDR3 is built from 16 residues. Losses at the gene ends were 0 bases for V and 4 bases for J; bases not matched to a gene: 7.

CDR3 sequence reads: CASSRQRTGSYGNQPQHF. In DNA form, the CDR3 reads TGTGCCAGCTCACGCCAGCGGACAGGGAGTTACGGCAATCAGCCCCAGCATTTT. The chain uses TRBV18 and TRBJ1-5; 8 bases fit TRBD1. The length of the CDR3 is 18 residues. J gave up 2 bases and V 4 bases, and 13 bases lay outside the gene matches. CDR1 is KGHSH and CDR2 is LQKENI in the germline V gene.

Here the CDR3 reads CASSYPKGQAPFSYEQYF. CDR3 nucleotide sequence: TGTGCCAGCAGTTACCCCAAGGGACAGGCGCCGTTCTCCTACGAGCAGTACTTC. The chain combines TRBV6-2 or TRBV6-3 with TRBJ2-7, with 8 positions matching TRBD1. V lost 2 bases and J lost 0; bases outside the gene matches: 12. The CDR3 consists of 18 residues. CDR1 and CDR2 from the germline V gene are MNHEY and SVGEGT.

The V gene is TRBV3-1 (or the pseudogene TRBV3-2), the J gene TRBJ2-5; 13 nucleotides agree with TRBD2. Unmatched junction bases numbered 3, after V lost 6 bases and J lost 5 bases. This CDR3 region has 14 residues. The germline V gene has CDR1 LGHDT and CDR2 YNNKEL (reference sequence). CDR3 sequence (DNA): TGTGCCAGCAGTGAACTAGCGGGAGGGGAGACCCAGTACTTC. Translation: CASSELAGGETQYF.

This chain uses TRBV7-9 with TRBJ2-1; D call uncertain. V was clipped by 5 bases and J by 7 bases, with 12 bases between them. The CDR3 sequence is 13 residues long. The V gene's germline CDR1 is SEHNR and CDR2 FQNEAQ (reference sequence). CDR3 nucleotide sequence: TGTGCCAGCAGCGGCCCCCTGCTGAATGAGCAGTTCTTC. Protein: CASSGPLLNEQFF.

The chain joins TRBV6-5 to TRBJ2-1, with 9 bases that match TRBD1. The V gene's germline CDR1 is MNHEY and CDR2 SVGAGI. With 5 bases clipped from V and 5 bases from J, the junction kept 4 bases outside the gene matches. The CDR3 length is 14 residues. CDR3 bases: TGTGCCAGCAGTCACGGGACAGGGCACAATGAGCAGTTCTTC. Translation: CASSHGTGHNEQFF.

In regard to this clone: Other DNA sequences in this sample translate to the same CDR3. V usage is TRBV3-1 (or the pseudogene TRBV3-2) and J usage is TRBJ2-7; tentative D call: TRBD1 (6 bases). With 1 base removed from V and 0 bases from J, the gap between germline ends came to 7 bases. The CDR3 runs 14 residues. Germline CDR1 and CDR2: LGHDT and YNNKEL (reference sequence). The CDR3: CASSQGRGSYEQYF. The CDR3 nucleotides are TGTGCCAGCAGCCAAGGCAGGGGCTCCTACGAGCAGTACTTC.

This chain links TRBV5-6 with TRBJ1-2; D is possibly TRBD1 (5 bases). The V and J ends lost 0 bases and 11 bases respectively, with 17 bases between them. The CDR3 totals 14 residues. Per the germline V gene, CDR1 is SGHDT and CDR2 is YYEEEE. The CDR3 region has the DNA TGTGCCAGCAGCTTGGATACAAGGGGCTACAGTTACACCTTC. It specifies CASSLDTRGYSYTF.

V is TRBV27 and J is TRBJ1-2; possibly TRBD1 for D (5 bases). Germline V gene lookup returns CDR1 MNHEY and CDR2 SMNVEV (reference sequence). V lost 9 bases and J 0 bases, leaving 5 bases between the germline ends. There are 11 residues in the CDR3. The CDR3 DNA reads as TGTGCCAGAGGGGCTAACTATGGCTACACCTTC. Protein: CARGANYGYTF.

The chain couples TRBV6-6 to TRBJ1-5; 11 bases map to TRBD1. This CDR3 contains 14 residues. With V trimmed by 11 bases and J by 6 bases, 9 bases remained unmatched. Germline V gives CDR1 MNHNY, CDR2 SVGAGI (reference sequence). Written as DNA, the CDR3 is TGTGCCGGCAAGGGACAGGGGGTGGGTCAGCCCCAGCATTTT. Protein product: CAGKGQGVGQPQHF.

The V and J genes are TRBV19 and TRBJ2-2; no definite D call. The germline V and J ends were trimmed by 3 bases and 5 bases, with 10 bases remaining between them. The CDR3 length is 14 residues. Per the germline V gene, CDR1 is LNHDA and CDR2 is SQIVND (reference sequence). Written as DNA, the CDR3 is TGTGCCAGTAGTATTAGGCAGGTTACCGGGGAGCTGTTTTTT. Translating gives CASSIRQVTGELFF.

This rearrangement joins TRBV7-2 to TRBJ1-4; D unresolved. Germline V lookup: CDR1 SGHTA, CDR2 FQGNSA. The V end was cut by 1 base, the J end by 0 bases, with 18 bases between. This CDR3 is built from 19 residues. The CDR3 is CASSLGDSSTPATNEKLFF. As DNA, the CDR3 is TGTGCCAGCAGCTTAGGAGACTCATCTACTCCGGCAACTAATGAAAAACTGTTTTTT.

The chain uses TRBV2 and TRBJ2-1; 7 bases match TRBD2. In germline, CDR1 is SNHLY, CDR2 FYNNEI. The ends lost 5 bases at V and 6 bases at J; junction bases unmatched: 7. CDR3 size: 14 residues. The CDR3: CASSKVAGSNEQFF. The CDR3 DNA reads as TGTGCCAGCAGTAAGGTAGCGGGTTCCAATGAGCAGTTCTTC.

This sequence joins TRBV6-5 and TRBJ1-2; D not resolved. Germline-derived CDR1 and CDR2 are MNHEY and SVGAGI. The germline V and J ends were trimmed by 5 bases and 0 bases, with 10 bases remaining between them. The CDR3 consists of 14 residues. This chain's CDR3 is CASSRGIANYGYTF. CDR3 coding DNA: TGTGCCAGCAGTAGAGGAATAGCTAACTATGGCTACACCTTC.

This chain joins TRBV4-1 and TRBJ2-3; a weak D match, TRBD1 (7 bases). The CDR3 is 16 residues long. Per the germline V gene, CDR1 is MGHRA and CDR2 is YSYEKL. V was clipped by 0 bases and J by 8 bases, with 18 bases between them. DNA for the CDR3: TGCGCCAGCAGCCAAGAAGAGGGACAGTGGGGAGGTACGCAGTATTTT. Translated: CASSQEEGQWGGTQYF.

This clone was observed a few times. V and J are TRBV6-5 and TRBJ1-2; weak D call: TRBD1 (6 bases). The CDR3 is made up of 13 amino acids. Looked up from germline, CDR1 is MNHEY and CDR2 is SVGAGI. The V gene lost 6 bases and the J gene lost 6 bases, with 14 bases spanning the gap. This chain's CDR3 is CASSLTGWDGYTF. The DNA for the CDR3 is TGTGCCAGCAGCCTCACAGGGTGGGATGGCTACACCTTC.

This clone was seen only a few times. This sequence joins TRBV19 and TRBJ2-1; possibly TRBD1 for D (5 bases). Germline CDR1 is LNHDA and CDR2 is SQIVND (reference sequence). This CDR3 is 15 amino acids long. V dropped 1 base and J dropped 0 bases, with 7 bases sitting between them. CDR3 loop: CASSIGQSSYNEQFF. CDR3 DNA sequence: TGTGCCAGTAGTATAGGACAGAGCTCCTACAATGAGCAGTTCTTC.

The genes are TRBV4-1 and TRBJ1-1, with D maybe TRBD1 (5 bases). V lost 2 bases and J 7 bases, leaving 14 bases between the germline ends. Germline V gives CDR1 MGHRA, CDR2 YSYEKL. This CDR3 spans 14 amino acids. The CDR3 here is CASSQRVGHDEAFF. CDR3 DNA sequence: TGCGCCAGCAGCCAACGGGTAGGACACGATGAAGCTTTCTTT.

The chain uses TRBV11-3 and TRBJ2-7; D is perhaps TRBD1 (5 bases). The germline V gene encodes CDR1 SGHNT and CDR2 YENEEA. The CDR3 sequence is 13 residues long. The V gene lost 5 bases and the J gene lost 6 bases, with 14 bases spanning the gap. CDR3 sequence: CASSVITGSEQYF. Here the CDR3 DNA reads TGTGCCAGCAGCGTCATCACAGGTTCCGAGCAGTACTTC.

The genes are TRBV2 and TRBJ1-4; the D gene is possibly TRBD1 (6 bases). Germline assignment: CDR1 SNHLY and CDR2 FYNNEI. The CDR3 runs 15 residues. Trimming cost V 7 bases and J 4 bases, with 16 bases left between them. The CDR3: CASNREGIDNEKLFF. CDR3 in DNA: TGTGCCAGCAACAGGGAAGGGATAGATAATGAAAAACTGTTTTTT. Filled out from reference TRBV2 and TRBJ1-4, the complete variable domain reads EPEVTQTPSHQVTQMGQEVILRCVPISNHLYFYWYRQILGQKVEFLVSFYNNEISEKSEIFDDQFSVERPDGSNFTLKIRSTKLEDSAMYFCASNREGIDNEKLFFGSGTQLSVL.

In DNA form, the CDR3 reads TGTGCCAGCAGCTTCCGGCCTCGAAGGGGGAACACTGAAGCTTTCTTT. This sequence encodes CASSFRPRRGNTEAFF. The chain has TRBV11-2 and TRBJ1-1; the D gene is possibly TRBD1 (5 bases). V gave up 3 bases and J gave up 1 base, with 15 bases separating them. The V gene's germline CDR1 is SGHAT and CDR2 FQNNGV. The CDR3 contains 16 residues.

This sequence joins TRBV4-2 and TRBJ1-4; 7 bases map to TRBD1. The J segment lost 7 bases and the V segment lost 3 bases, leaving 5 bases of the junction unmatched. The CDR3 contains 14 residues. Germline CDR1 is LGHNA and CDR2 is YNFKEQ. Here the CDR3 reads CASSHRQGGEKLFF. Written as DNA, the CDR3 is TGTGCCAGCAGCCATAGACAGGGAGGTGAAAAACTGTTTTTT.

The chain carries TRBV6-5 and TRBJ2-7, with 9 bases aligning to TRBD2. The CDR3 runs 15 residues. With 2 bases clipped from V and 4 bases from J, the junction kept 6 bases outside the gene matches. Germline lookup yields CDR1 MNHEY and CDR2 SVGAGI. The CDR3 region is CASSYARGGAYEQYF. The CDR3 DNA reads TGTGCCAGCAGTTACGCCCGCGGGGGGGCGTACGAGCAGTACTTC.